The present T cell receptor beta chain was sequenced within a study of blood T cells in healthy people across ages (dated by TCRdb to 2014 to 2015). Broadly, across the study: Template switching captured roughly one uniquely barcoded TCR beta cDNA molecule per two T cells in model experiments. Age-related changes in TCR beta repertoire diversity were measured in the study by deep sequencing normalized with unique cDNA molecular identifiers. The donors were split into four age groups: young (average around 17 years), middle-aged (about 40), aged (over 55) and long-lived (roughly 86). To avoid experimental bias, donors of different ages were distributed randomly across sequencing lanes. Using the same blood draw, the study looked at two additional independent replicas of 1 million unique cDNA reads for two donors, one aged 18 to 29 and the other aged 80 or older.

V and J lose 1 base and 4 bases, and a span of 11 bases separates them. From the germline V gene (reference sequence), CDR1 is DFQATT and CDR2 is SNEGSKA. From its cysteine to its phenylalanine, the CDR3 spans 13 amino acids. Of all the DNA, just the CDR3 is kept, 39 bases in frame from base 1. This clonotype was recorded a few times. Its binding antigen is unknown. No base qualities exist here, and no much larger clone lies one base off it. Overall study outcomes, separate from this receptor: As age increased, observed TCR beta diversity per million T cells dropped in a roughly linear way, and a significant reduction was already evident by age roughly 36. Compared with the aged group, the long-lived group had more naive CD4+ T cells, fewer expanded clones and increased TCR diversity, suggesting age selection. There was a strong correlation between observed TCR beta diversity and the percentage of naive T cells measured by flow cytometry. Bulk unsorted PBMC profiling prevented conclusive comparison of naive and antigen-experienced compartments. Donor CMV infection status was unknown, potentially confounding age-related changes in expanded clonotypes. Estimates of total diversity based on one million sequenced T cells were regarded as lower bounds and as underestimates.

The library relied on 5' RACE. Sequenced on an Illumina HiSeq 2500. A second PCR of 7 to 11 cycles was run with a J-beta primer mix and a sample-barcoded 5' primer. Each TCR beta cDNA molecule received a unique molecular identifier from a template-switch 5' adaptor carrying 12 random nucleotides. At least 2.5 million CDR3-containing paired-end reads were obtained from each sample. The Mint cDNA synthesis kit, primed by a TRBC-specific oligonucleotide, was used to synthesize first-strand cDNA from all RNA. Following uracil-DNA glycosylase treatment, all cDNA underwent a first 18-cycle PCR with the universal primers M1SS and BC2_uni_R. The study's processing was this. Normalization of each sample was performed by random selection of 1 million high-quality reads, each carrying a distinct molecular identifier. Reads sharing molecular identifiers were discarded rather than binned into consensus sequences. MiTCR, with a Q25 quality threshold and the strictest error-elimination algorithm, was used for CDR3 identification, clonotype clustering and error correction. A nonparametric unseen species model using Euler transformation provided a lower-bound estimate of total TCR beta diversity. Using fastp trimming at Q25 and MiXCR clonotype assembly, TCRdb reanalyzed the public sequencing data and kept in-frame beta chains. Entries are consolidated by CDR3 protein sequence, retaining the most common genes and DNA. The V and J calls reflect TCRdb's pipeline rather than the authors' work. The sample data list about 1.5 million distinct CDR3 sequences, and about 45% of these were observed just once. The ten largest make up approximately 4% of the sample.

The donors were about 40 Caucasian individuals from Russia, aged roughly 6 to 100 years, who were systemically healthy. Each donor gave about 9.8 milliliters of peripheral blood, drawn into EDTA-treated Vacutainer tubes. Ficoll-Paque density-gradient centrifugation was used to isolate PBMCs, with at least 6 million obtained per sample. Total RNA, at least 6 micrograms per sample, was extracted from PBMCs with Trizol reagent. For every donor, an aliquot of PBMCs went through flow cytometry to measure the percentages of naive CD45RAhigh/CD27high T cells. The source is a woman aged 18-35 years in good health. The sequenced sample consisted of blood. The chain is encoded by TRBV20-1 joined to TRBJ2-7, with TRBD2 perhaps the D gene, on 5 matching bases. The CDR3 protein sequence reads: CSARGRAPYEQYF. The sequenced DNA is TGCAGTGCTAGAGGGCGGGCCCCTTACGAGCAGTACTTC.